A single sample gave rise to the 10 T cell receptor beta chains below, sequenced in a study of T cell changes during pregnancy in multiple sclerosis. Using immunoSEQ multiplex PCR, the repertoire was profiled, and TCRdb retains in-frame clones only, with some absent. This sample carries about 77,000 clones, 85% to 95% of them seen once, and the ten largest clones take 2.5% to 3%. The material was peripheral blood, obtained after pregnancy. All receptors derive from a female donor in good health, enrolled as a control in a pregnancy study.

The V call is TRBV5-1, the J call TRBJ2-5, with a tentative D call TRBD1 (6 bases). Trimming pared 4 bases from V and 4 bases from J, leaving 17 bases between. The CDR3 extends over 15 amino acids. Germline V CDR1 and CDR2: SGHRS, YFSETQ. CDR3 bases: TGCGCCAGCAGCCCCGGGACACACCCACCAGAGACCCAGTACTTC. Protein: CASSPGTHPPETQYF.

The rearrangement joins TRBV5-1 to TRBJ2-1, with TRBD2 identical over 8 bases. From germline, CDR1 is SGHRS and CDR2 YFSETQ. This CDR3 region has 15 residues. After removal of 3 bases from V and 7 bases from J, the junction contained 9 bases not matched to a gene. The CDR3 region is CASSSPLAGGNEQFF. CDR3 bases: TGCGCCAGCAGCTCACCCCTGGCGGGAGGAAATGAGCAGTTCTTC. The full variable domain, its missing parts supplied by reference TRBV5-1 and TRBJ2-1, is KAGVTQTPRYLIKTRGQQVTLSCSPISGHRSVSWYQQTPGQGLQFLFEYFSETQRNKGNFPGRFSGRQFSNSRSEMNVSTLELGDSALYLCASSSPLAGGNEQFFGPGTRLTVL.

The J gene is TRBJ2-2, the V gene TRBV10-1; TRBD1 is a possible D gene (5 bases). The CDR3 is made up of 14 amino acids. V was pared by 3 bases and J by 6 bases, with 11 bases between. CDR1 is WNHNN and CDR2 is SYGVQD in the germline V gene (reference sequence). The CDR3 coding sequence is TGCGCCAGCAGTGATCCGCGACAGCCCGGGGAGCTGTTTTTT. It translates to CASSDPRQPGELFF.

The rearrangement uses TRBV28 and TRBJ2-7, with D possibly TRBD2 on 7 matching bases. Trimming cost V 6 bases and J 6 bases, with 21 bases left between them. CDR3 size: 15 residues. Germline CDR1 reads MDHEN; CDR2 reads SYDVKM. The DNA of the CDR3 is TGTGCCAGCAGCTCGAGCCGGGGGGCTGTGAGCGAGCAGTACTTC. Translating gives CASSSSRGAVSEQYF.

This chain connects TRBV5-4 to TRBJ2-6, with TRBD1 matching over 11 bases. Germline CDR1 is SGHNT and CDR2 is YYREEE (reference sequence). The CDR3 spans 17 residues. J lost 1 base, V lost 3 bases, and 3 bases had no gene match. CDR3: CASSSGQGGSGANVLTF. The CDR3 DNA sequence: TGTGCCAGCAGCTCGGGACAGGGGGGATCTGGGGCCAACGTCCTGACTTTC.

The chain uses TRBV19 and TRBJ2-1; TRBD2 aligns across 11 bases. CDR1 is LNHDA and CDR2 is SQIVND in the germline V gene (reference sequence). This CDR3 is built from 14 residues. V gave up 8 bases and J gave up 7 bases; unmatched junction bases: 7. The CDR3 region is CASRLAGIPNEQFF. The DNA for the CDR3 is TGTGCCAGTCGACTAGCGGGGATTCCTAATGAGCAGTTCTTC.

The rearrangement joins TRBV4-3 to TRBJ2-7; TRBD2 might be the D (5 bases). Germline V gene lookup returns CDR1 LGHNA and CDR2 YSLEER. This CDR3 region has 17 residues. V was trimmed by 0 bases and J by 1 base, leaving 16 bases between them. The CDR3 loop is CASSQDQRGPLSYEQYF. In DNA form, the CDR3 reads TGCGCCAGCAGCCAAGATCAGCGAGGGCCCTTATCCTACGAGCAGTACTTC.

This chain connects TRBV19 to TRBJ2-3, with unresolved D. V lost 7 bases, J lost 3 bases, and 14 bases lay in between. This CDR3 has 14 residues. Germline V CDR1 and CDR2: LNHDA, SQIVND (reference sequence). The CDR3 region has the DNA TGTGCCAGTAATGGCCGGAGTTGGACAGATACGCAGTATTTT. It translates to CASNGRSWTDTQYF.

V and J are TRBV5-4 and TRBJ2-5; possibly TRBD2 for D (7 bases). The CDR3 is made up of 12 amino acids. Germline V gives CDR1 SGHNT, CDR2 YYREEE (reference sequence). Trimming pared 5 bases from V and 5 bases from J, leaving 10 bases between. The CDR3 region is CASRRGGETQYF. Here the CDR3 DNA reads TGTGCCAGCAGGAGGGGGGGCGAGACCCAGTACTTC.

The chain employs TRBV9 and TRBJ2-5, with a weak D call TRBD2 (7 bases). Trimming pared 2 bases from V and 5 bases from J, leaving 16 bases between. The V gene's germline CDR1 is SGDLS and CDR2 YYNGEE. The CDR3 sequence is 15 residues long. CDR3 DNA sequence: TGTGCCAGCAGCGTCGTAGGGGGGGGGAGGGAGACCCAGTACTTC. It is translated as CASSVVGGGRETQYF.